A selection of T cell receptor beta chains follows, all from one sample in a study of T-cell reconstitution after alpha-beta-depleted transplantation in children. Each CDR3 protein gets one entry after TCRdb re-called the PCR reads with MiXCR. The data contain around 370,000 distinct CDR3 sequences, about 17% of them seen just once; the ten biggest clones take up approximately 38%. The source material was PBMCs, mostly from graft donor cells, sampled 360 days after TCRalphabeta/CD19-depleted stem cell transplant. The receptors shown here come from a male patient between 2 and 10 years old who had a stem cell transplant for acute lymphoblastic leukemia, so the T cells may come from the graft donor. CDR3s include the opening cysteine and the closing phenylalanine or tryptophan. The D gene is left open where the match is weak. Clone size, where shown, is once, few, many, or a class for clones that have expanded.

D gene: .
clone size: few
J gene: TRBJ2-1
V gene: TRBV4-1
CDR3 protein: CASSHGSGLGNEQFF
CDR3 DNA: TGCGCCAGCAGCCACGGGAGCGGGTTGGGCAATGAGCAGTTCTTC

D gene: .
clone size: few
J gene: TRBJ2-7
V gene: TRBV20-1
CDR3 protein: CSASGERSSYEQYF
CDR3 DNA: TGCAGTGCTAGCGGGGAGAGGAGCTCCTACGAGCAGTACTTC

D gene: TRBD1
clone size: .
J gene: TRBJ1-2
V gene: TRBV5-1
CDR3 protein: CASSRTSWTGTSYGYTF
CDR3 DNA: TGCGCCAGCAGCCGCACCTCATGGACAGGGACCTCCTATGGCTACACCTTC

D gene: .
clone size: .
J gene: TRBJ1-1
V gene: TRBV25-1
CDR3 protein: CASSEFGYTEAFF
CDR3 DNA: TGTGCCAGCAGTGAATTCGGATACACTGAAGCTTTCTTT

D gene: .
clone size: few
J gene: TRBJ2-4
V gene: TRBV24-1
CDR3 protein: CATSDLPIAGQSREAKNIQYF
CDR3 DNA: TGTGCCACCAGTGATTTGCCCATTGCGGGACAATCGAGGGAAGCCAAAAACATTCAGTACTTC

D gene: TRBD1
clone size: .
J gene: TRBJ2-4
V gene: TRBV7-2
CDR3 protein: CASSLDRGLGYIQYF
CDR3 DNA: TGTGCCAGCAGCTTGGACAGGGGGCTTGGGTACATTCAGTACTTC

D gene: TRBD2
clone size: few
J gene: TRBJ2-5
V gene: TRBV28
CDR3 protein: CASSYPSGRVKETQYF
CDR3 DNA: TGTGCCAGCAGTTACCCTAGCGGGAGGGTCAAAGAGACCCAGTACTTC

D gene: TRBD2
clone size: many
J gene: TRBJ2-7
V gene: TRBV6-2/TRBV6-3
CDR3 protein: CASTPIATSETYEQYF
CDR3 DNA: TGTGCCAGCACCCCGATAGCGACTAGCGAGACCTACGAGCAGTACTTC

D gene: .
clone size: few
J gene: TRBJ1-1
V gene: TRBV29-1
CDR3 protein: CSVTDYSRNTEAFF
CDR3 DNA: TGCAGCGTTACCGACTACTCTCGGAACACTGAAGCTTTCTTT

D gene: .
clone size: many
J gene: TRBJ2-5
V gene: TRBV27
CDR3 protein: CASSFSVQETQYF
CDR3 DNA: TGTGCCAGCAGTTTTTCGGTTCAAGAGACCCAGTACTTC

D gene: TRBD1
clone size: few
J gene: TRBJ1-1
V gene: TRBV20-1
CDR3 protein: CSARKRGQGARNTEAFF
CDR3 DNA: TGCAGTGCTAGGAAGCGGGGACAGGGGGCAAGGAACACTGAAGCTTTCTTT

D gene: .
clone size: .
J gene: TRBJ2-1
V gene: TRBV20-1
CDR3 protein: CSARDGGGPTYNEQFF
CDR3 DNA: TGCAGTGCTAGAGATGGGGGCGGGCCGACCTACAATGAGCAGTTCTTC

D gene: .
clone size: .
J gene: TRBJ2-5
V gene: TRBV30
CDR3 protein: CAWSVQGRETQYF
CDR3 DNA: TGTGCCTGGAGTGTCCAGGGCAGGGAGACCCAGTACTTC

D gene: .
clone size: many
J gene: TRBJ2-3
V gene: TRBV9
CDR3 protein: CASSVDADTQYF
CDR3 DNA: TGTGCCAGCAGCGTAGATGCAGATACGCAGTATTTT

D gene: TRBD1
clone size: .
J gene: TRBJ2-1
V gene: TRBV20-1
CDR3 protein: CSVTGARSEQFF
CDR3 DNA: TGCAGTGTGACAGGGGCCCGTAGTGAGCAGTTCTTC

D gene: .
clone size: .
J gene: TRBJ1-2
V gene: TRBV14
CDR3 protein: CASSQDLAVGYGYTF
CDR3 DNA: TGTGCCAGCAGCCAAGACCTAGCGGTTGGGTATGGCTACACCTTC

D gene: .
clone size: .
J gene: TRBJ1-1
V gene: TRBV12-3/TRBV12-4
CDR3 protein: CASRPATGRNTEAFF
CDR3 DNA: TGTGCCAGCAGACCTGCGACAGGAAGGAACACTGAAGCTTTCTTT

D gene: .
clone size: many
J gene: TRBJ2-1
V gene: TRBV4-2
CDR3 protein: CASSQNPYEQFF
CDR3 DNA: TGTGCCAGCAGCCAAAATCCGTATGAGCAGTTCTTC

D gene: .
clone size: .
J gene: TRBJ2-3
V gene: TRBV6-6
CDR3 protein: CASSSHTADTQYF
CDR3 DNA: TGTGCCAGCAGTTCACATACCGCAGATACGCAGTATTTT

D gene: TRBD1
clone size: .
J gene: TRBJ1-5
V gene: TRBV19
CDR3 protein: CASSARQGGVNNQPQHF
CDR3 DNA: TGTGCCAGTAGTGCTCGACAGGGTGGGGTTAATAATCAGCCCCAGCATTTT

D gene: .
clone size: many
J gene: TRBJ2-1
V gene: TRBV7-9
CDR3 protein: CASSPRGGNEQFF
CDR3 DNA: TGTGCCAGCAGCCCTAGAGGGGGCAATGAGCAGTTCTTC

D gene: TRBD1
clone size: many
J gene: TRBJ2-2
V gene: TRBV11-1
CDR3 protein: CASSSDRGHGELFF
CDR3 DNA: TGTGCCAGCAGCTCGGACAGGGGGCACGGGGAGCTGTTTTTT

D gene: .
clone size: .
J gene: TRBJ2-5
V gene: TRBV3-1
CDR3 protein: CASSQDGRVTQYF
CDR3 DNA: TGTGCCAGCAGCCAAGATGGGCGGGTGACCCAGTACTTC

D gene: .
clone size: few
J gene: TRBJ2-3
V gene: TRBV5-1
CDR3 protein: CASAGQTSTDTQYF
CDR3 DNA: TGCGCCAGCGCGGGACAGACTAGCACAGATACGCAGTATTTT

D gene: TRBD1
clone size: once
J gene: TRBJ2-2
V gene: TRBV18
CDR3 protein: CASSPPTGNNGELFF
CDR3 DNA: TGTGCCAGCTCACCACCGACAGGGAACAACGGGGAGCTGTTTTTT

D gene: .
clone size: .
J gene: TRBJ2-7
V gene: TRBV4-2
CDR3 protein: CASSPGPARAGIPYEQYF
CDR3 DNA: TGTGCCAGCAGCCCTGGGCCGGCGAGGGCAGGGATACCCTACGAGCAGTACTTC

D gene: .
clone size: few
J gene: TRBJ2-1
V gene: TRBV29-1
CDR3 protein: CSVVGGTTYNEQFF
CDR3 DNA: TGCAGCGTTGTAGGCGGGACCACCTACAATGAGCAGTTCTTC

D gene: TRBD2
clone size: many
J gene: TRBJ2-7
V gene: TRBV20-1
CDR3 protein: CSASSGDERYEQYF
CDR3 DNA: TGCAGTGCTAGTAGCGGGGATGAACGTTACGAGCAGTACTTC

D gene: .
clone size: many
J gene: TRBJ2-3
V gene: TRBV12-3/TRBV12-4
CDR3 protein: CASSRRDRHIPDTQYF
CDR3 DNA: TGTGCCAGCAGCCGAAGAGACAGGCACATCCCAGATACGCAGTATTTT

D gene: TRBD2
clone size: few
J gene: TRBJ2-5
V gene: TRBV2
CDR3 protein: CASKRLAAETQYF
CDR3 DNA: TGTGCCAGCAAGAGACTAGCGGCAGAGACCCAGTACTTC

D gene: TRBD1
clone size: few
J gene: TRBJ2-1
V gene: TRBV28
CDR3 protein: CASSLYRGVNNEQFF
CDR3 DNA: TGTGCCAGCAGTTTGTACAGGGGGGTAAACAATGAGCAGTTCTTC

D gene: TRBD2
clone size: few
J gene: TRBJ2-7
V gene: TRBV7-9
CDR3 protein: CASSPPNGLAGVYEQYF
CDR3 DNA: TGTGCCAGCAGCCCTCCGAACGGGCTAGCGGGAGTCTACGAGCAGTACTTC

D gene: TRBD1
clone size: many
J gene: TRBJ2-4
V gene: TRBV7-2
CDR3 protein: CASSLWDRGRKNIQYF
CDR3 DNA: TGTGCCAGCAGCTTATGGGACAGGGGGCGGAAAAACATTCAGTACTTC

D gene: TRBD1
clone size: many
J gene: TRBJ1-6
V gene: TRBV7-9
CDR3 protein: CASSPGQGGSPLHF
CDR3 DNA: TGTGCCAGCAGCCCTGGACAGGGTGGGTCACCCCTCCACTTT

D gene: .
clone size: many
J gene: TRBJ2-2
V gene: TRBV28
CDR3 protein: CASSFEMTGELFF
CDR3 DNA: TGTGCCAGCAGTTTTGAGATGACCGGGGAGCTGTTTTTT

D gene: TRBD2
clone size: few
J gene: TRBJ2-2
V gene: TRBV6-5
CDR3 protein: CASSYTSGHSNTGELFF
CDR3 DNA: TGTGCCAGCAGTTACACTAGCGGCCATTCGAACACCGGGGAGCTGTTTTTT

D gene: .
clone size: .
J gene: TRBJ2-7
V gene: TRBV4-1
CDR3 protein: CASSQEATRRTYEQYF
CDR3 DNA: TGCGCCAGCAGCCAAGAGGCGACTAGGAGGACCTACGAGCAGTACTTC

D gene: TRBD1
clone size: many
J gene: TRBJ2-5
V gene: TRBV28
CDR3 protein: CASRPTGVVTQYF
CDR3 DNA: TGTGCCAGCAGACCGACAGGGGTGGTGACCCAGTACTTC